This passage covers 18 T cell receptor beta chains from one sample sequenced in a study of CD8 T cells in ankylosing spondylitis. TCRdb itself ran the 5' RACE reads through MiXCR, one entry per CDR3 protein. The repertoire holds 350,000 or so distinct CDR3 sequences, with around 10% as singletons. Material for sequencing was blood, either unsorted or a sorted T cell fraction (not recorded which). Receptor source: a female donor with ankylosing spondylitis or in good health (not recorded which).

This chain links TRBV2 with TRBJ2-2; tentative D call: TRBD2 (6 bases). The CDR3 covers 16 residues. Germline V lookup: CDR1 SNHLY, CDR2 FYNNEI. The V end lost 8 bases, the J end lost 0 bases, and 16 bases lay between the germline ends. Here the CDR3 reads CASQPRTGANTGELFF. DNA for the CDR3: TGTGCCAGCCAGCCTAGAACGGGGGCGAACACCGGGGAGCTGTTTTTT.

Details on this clonotype: Since a much larger clone is just one base distant, this may be a read error. This chain uses TRBV5-1 with TRBJ2-3; no reliable D call. Trimming removed 4 bases at V and 6 bases at J, with 12 bases between. Germline loops: CDR1 SGHRS, CDR2 YFSETQ. The CDR3 loop spans 13 amino acids. The CDR3 DNA reads TGCGCCAGCAGCATGACCAGCTTGGATACGCAGTATTTT. This codes for CASSMTSLDTQYF.

This clonotype was recorded at least ten times. This rearrangement joins TRBV4-3 to TRBJ2-3; D unclear. The CDR3 contains 15 residues. Trimming took off 3 bases at V and 2 bases at J, with 12 bases between the two ends. Per germline, CDR1 LGHNA and CDR2 YSLEER. CDR3 sequence (DNA): TGCGCCAGCAGCCAGGCCCTCGGTTACACAGATACGCAGTATTTT. Encoded protein: CASSQALGYTDTQYF.

In this sample, this clonotype turned up many times. The chain employs TRBV20-1 and TRBJ2-1; D is possibly TRBD1 (6 bases). CDR1 is DFQATT and CDR2 is SNEGSKA in the germline V gene (reference sequence). This CDR3 region has 10 residues. Trimming shortened V by 8 bases and J by 9 bases, and 11 bases separated the two germline ends. This CDR3 reads CSIYRVEQFF. CDR3 nucleotide sequence: TGCAGTATCTACAGGGTTGAGCAGTTCTTC.

This rearrangement joins TRBV14 to TRBJ2-7, with D hard to call. The CDR3 is 12 residues long. CDR1 and CDR2 from the germline V gene are SGHDN and FVKESK. Trimming removed 1 base at V and 5 bases at J, with 6 bases between. CDR3 loop: CASSQVRHEQYF. The CDR3 bases are TGTGCCAGCAGCCAAGTTAGGCACGAGCAGTACTTC. Drawing the rest from reference TRBV14 and TRBJ2-7, the complete variable domain is EAGVTQFPSHSVIEKGQTVTLRCDPISGHDNLYWYRRVMGKEIKFLLHFVKESKQDESGMPNNRFLAERTGGTYSTLKVQPAELEDSGVYFCASSQVRHEQYFGPGTRLTVT.

This clonotype occurred many times. The chain uses TRBV5-1 and TRBJ2-1, with 11 bases fitting TRBD2. The germline V gene encodes CDR1 SGHRS and CDR2 YFSETQ. V lost 5 bases, J lost 4 bases, and 5 bases stayed unmatched. The CDR3 spans 15 residues. CDR3 loop: CASRTSGSIYNEQFF. In DNA form, the CDR3 reads TGCGCCAGCAGAACTAGCGGGAGTATTTACAATGAGCAGTTCTTC.

Ten or more counts support this clonotype. The J gene is TRBJ2-1, the V gene TRBV29-1; D ambiguous. Between the trimmed V and J ends, which lost 0 bases and 9 bases, there was a span of 9 bases. The CDR3 has 12 amino acids. Germline CDR1 is SQVTM and CDR2 is ANQGSEA. The chain's CDR3 is CSVEDIGSEQFF. CDR3 nucleotides: TGCAGCGTTGAAGATATAGGTAGTGAGCAGTTCTTC.

This clonotype appeared many times. The rearrangement uses TRBV28 and TRBJ2-5, with no clear D. Germline CDR1 and CDR2: MDHEN and SYDVKM. The CDR3 length is 13 residues. Trimming shortened V by 6 bases and J by 1 base, and 9 bases separated the two germline ends. The CDR3 DNA is TGTGCCAGCAGAAGGCTTTCCCAAGAGACCCAGTACTTC. It encodes CASRRLSQETQYF.

In its sample, this clonotype was seen many times. V gene TRBV7-9 combines with J gene TRBJ2-1, with D possibly being TRBD2 (6 bases). Trimming took 2 bases from V and 12 from J, leaving 14 bases between them. The CDR3 consists of 13 residues. CDR1 and CDR2 from the germline V gene are SEHNR and FQNEAQ (reference sequence). The CDR3 is CASSLSSVEGQFF. CDR3 in DNA: TGTGCCAGCAGCTTAAGTTCTGTGGAGGGGCAGTTCTTC.

This clonotype was counted only a few times. The junction departs from the called germline gene at one end, perhaps through a read error. CDR3 in amino acids: CASRLGSGARGKLFF. The DNA of the CDR3 is TGCGCCAGCAGATTGGGCTCGGGCGCGAGGGGAAAACTGTTTTTT. The rearrangement uses TRBV5-1 and TRBJ1-4, with a weak D call TRBD1 (5 bases). CDR1 SGHRS and CDR2 YFSETQ come from the germline V gene. The CDR3 runs 15 residues.

The rearrangement joins TRBV12-3 or TRBV12-4 to TRBJ2-1; 14 bases are shared with TRBD2. V lost 4 bases to trimming and J lost 6 bases; unmatched junction nucleotides: 2. The CDR3 totals 15 residues. DNA of the CDR3: TGTGCCAGCAGTTGGGGACTAGCGGGAGTCAATGAGCAGTTCTTC. Encoded protein: CASSWGLAGVNEQFF.

This chain joins TRBV5-1 and TRBJ2-1; TRBD1 might be the D (6 bases). The CDR3 totals 13 residues. Germline V CDR1 and CDR2: SGHRS, YFSETQ. The V end was cut by 7 bases, the J end by 10 bases, with 18 bases between. The CDR3: CASHREGGLEQFF. The CDR3 nucleotides are TGCGCCAGCCATCGGGAAGGGGGTTTAGAGCAGTTCTTC.

This clonotype was recorded a few times. The chain's CDR3 is CASKSNTGLAGTANTGELFF. CDR3 nucleotide sequence: TGCGCCAGCAAGAGTAACACGGGACTAGCGGGGACAGCGAACACCGGGGAGCTGTTTTTT. The gene calls are TRBV10-2 and TRBJ2-2; 13 nucleotides line up with TRBD2. The CDR3 is made up of 20 amino acids. The junction had 14 bases not matched to a gene; V was cut back by 7 bases and J by 0 bases. Germline CDR1 and CDR2: WSHSY and SAAADI.

At least ten counts were recorded for this clonotype. The chain is built from TRBV6-1 and TRBJ1-5, with D unclear. This CDR3 is built from 14 residues. Germline loops: CDR1 MNHNS, CDR2 SASEGT. The germline V and J ends were trimmed by 7 bases and 5 bases, with 15 bases remaining between them. The CDR3 sequence is CASTRGSRDQPQHF. The CDR3, as DNA: TGTGCCAGCACGAGAGGGTCCCGGGATCAGCCCCAGCATTTT.

The J gene is TRBJ1-1, the V gene TRBV29-1, with a weak D call TRBD1 (5 bases). The CDR3 is 13 amino acids. Per germline, CDR1 SQVTM and CDR2 ANQGSEA. Trimming removed 8 bases at V and 8 bases at J, with 21 bases between. For the CDR3, the DNA is TGCAGCTCCAGGGTCCTGGCCACAACCGAAGCTTTCTTT. Amino acids: CSSRVLATTEAFF.

Ten or more counts support this clonotype. The V and J genes are TRBV7-7 and TRBJ2-1; D not resolved. CDR1 is SSHAT, CDR2 FNYEAQ, per germline (reference sequence). The V gene lost 5 bases and the J gene lost 3 bases, with 11 bases spanning the gap. CDR3 length: 14 amino acids. In DNA form, the CDR3 reads TGTGCCAGCAGCCAGTCATCGAGCTACAATGAGCAGTTCTTC. Translation gives CASSQSSSYNEQFF.

This clonotype was detected only a few times. This sequence joins TRBV18 and TRBJ1-1; a weak D match, TRBD1 (5 bases). The CDR3 covers 14 residues. Between the trimmed V and J ends, which lost 2 bases and 11 bases, there was a span of 18 bases. Germline CDR1 is KGHSH and CDR2 is LQKENI. This CDR3 reads CASSPRDGAGGAFF. The CDR3 DNA is TGTGCCAGCTCACCAAGGGACGGCGCGGGCGGTGCTTTCTTT.

V gene TRBV7-2 combines with J gene TRBJ2-3; D possibly corresponds to TRBD2 (6 bases). Trimming left V 5 bases short and J 2 bases short, with 14 bases between. This CDR3 has 15 amino acids. Per the germline V gene, CDR1 is SGHTA and CDR2 is FQGNSA. The CDR3 bases are TGTGCCAGCAGCCGGAGACTAGGGCCCACAGATACGCAGTATTTT. This translates into CASSRRLGPTDTQYF.